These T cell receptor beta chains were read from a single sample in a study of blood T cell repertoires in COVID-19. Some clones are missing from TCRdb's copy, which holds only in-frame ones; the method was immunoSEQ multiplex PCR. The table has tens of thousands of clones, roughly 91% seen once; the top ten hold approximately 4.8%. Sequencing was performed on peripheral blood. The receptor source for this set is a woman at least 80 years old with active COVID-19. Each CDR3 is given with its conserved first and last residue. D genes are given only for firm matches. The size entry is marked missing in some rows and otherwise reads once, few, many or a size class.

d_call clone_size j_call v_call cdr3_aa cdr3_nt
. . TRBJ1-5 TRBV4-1 CASSQGGAGLSNQPQHF TGCGCCAGCAGCCAAGGCGGGGCAGGGCTTAGCAATCAGCCCCAGCATTTT
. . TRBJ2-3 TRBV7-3 CASSLAGITSRTDTQYF TGTGCCAGCAGCTTAGCAGGAATAACTTCCCGCACAGATACGCAGTATTTT
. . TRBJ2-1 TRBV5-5 CASSFRDNYNEQFF TGTGCCAGCAGCTTCCGGGACAACTACAATGAGCAGTTCTTC
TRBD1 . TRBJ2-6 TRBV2 CASSEMRTGFSGANVLTF TGTGCCAGCAGTGAAATGCGGACAGGGTTCTCTGGGGCCAACGTCCTGACTTTC
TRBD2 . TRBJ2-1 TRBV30 CAWRSGITYNEQFF TGTGCCTGGAGAAGCGGGATAACCTACAATGAGCAGTTCTTC
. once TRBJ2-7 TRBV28 CASTDTYYEQYF TGTGCCAGCACCGACACATACTACGAGCAGTACTTC
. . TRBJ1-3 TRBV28 CAIQTGTGNTIYF TGTGCCATCCAAACAGGGACTGGAAACACCATATATTTT
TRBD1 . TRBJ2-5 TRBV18 CASSPPGTGALETQYF TGTGCCAGCTCACCACCGGGGACAGGGGCTCTAGAGACCCAGTACTTC
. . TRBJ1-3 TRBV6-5 CASLTGSGNTIYF TGTGCCAGCCTGACGGGTTCTGGAAACACCATATATTTT
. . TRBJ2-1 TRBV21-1 CASSKGTSGTTDYNEQFF TGTGCCAGCAGCAAAGGGACTAGCGGGACCACAGACTACAATGAGCAGTTCTTC
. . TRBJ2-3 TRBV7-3 CASSSGGHTDTQYF TGTGCCAGCAGCTCCGGAGGGCACACAGATACGCAGTATTTT
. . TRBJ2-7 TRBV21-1 CASSKVIPNWHRETLRTYEQYF TGTGCCAGCAGCAAAGTCATTCCCAATTGGCACAGGGAGACCCTCAGGACCTACGAGCAGTACTTC
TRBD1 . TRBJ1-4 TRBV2 CASGRTGFNEKLFF TGTGCCAGCGGTAGGACAGGATTTAATGAAAAACTGTTTTTT
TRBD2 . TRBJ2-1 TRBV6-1 CASSELGAGGPYNEQFF TGTGCCAGCAGTGAATTGGGAGCGGGAGGTCCCTACAATGAGCAGTTCTTC
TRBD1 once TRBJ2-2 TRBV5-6 CASSWWTGVNTGELFF TGTGCCAGCAGCTGGTGGACAGGGGTGAACACCGGGGAGCTGTTTTTT
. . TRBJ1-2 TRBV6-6 CASSLSGERANYGYTF TGTGCCAGCAGTCTCTCTGGGGAGCGTGCTAACTATGGCTACACCTTC
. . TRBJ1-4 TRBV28 CASSLPAGNGEKLFF TGTGCCAGCAGTTTACCGGCAGGGAACGGTGAAAAACTGTTTTTT
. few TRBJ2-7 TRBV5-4 CASSLDSLREQYF TGTGCCAGCAGCCTCGACTCTCTTCGCGAGCAGTACTTC
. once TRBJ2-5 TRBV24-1 CATSDPGQTGETQYF TGTGCCACCAGTGACCCTGGACAGACAGGAGAGACCCAGTACTTC
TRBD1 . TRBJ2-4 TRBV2 CASSEGQGARNIQYF TGTGCCAGCAGTGAAGGGCAGGGGGCGAGAAACATTCAGTACTTC
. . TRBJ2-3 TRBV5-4 CASSQRASTDTQYF TGTGCCAGCAGCCAGCGGGCCTCCACAGATACGCAGTATTTT
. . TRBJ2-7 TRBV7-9 CASSLGFDRPVGEQYF TGTGCCAGCAGCTTAGGGTTTGACAGGCCAGTAGGCGAGCAGTACTTC
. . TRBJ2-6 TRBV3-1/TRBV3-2 CASSRTSGANVLTF TGTGCCAGCAGCCGTACTTCTGGGGCCAACGTCCTGACTTTC
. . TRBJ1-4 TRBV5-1 CASSLVGRATNEKLFF TGCGCCAGCAGCTTGGTGGGGAGGGCAACTAATGAAAAACTGTTTTTT
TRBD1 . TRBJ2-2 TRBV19 CASSYTGTAQLELFF TGTGCCAGTAGCTATACCGGGACAGCCCAGTTGGAGCTGTTTTTT
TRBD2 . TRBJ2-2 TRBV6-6 CASSPARLAGGTGELFF TGTGCCAGCAGTCCCGCAAGACTAGCGGGAGGCACCGGGGAGCTGTTTTTT
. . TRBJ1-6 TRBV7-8 CASSLQGTNSPLHF TGTGCCAGCAGCTTACAGGGGACCAATTCACCCCTCCACTTT
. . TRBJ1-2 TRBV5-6 CASRGRWGGGTYGYTF TGTGCCAGCAGGGGACGGTGGGGAGGGGGAACCTATGGCTACACCTTC
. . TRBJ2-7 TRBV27 CASRIGGSYEQYF TGTGCCAGCAGGATTGGGGGGTCCTACGAGCAGTACTTC
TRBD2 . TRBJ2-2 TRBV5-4 CASSQTSGRINTGELFF TGTGCCAGCAGCCAGACTAGCGGGAGGATAAACACCGGGGAGCTGTTTTTT
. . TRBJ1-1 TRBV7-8 CASSLVSRGTEAFF TGTGCCAGCAGCTTAGTATCTAGGGGCACTGAAGCTTTCTTT
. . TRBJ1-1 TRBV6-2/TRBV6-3 CASSYSMAVGLWGSLNTEAFF TGTGCCAGCAGTTACTCGATGGCTGTGGGGTTATGGGGCAGCCTGAACACTGAAGCTTTCTTT
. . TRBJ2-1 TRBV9 CASSVRGGSYNEQFF TGTGCCAGCAGCGTAAGAGGCGGAAGCTACAATGAGCAGTTCTTC
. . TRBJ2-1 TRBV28 CASSASGREQFF TGTGCCAGCAGTGCCTCGGGGAGAGAGCAGTTCTTC
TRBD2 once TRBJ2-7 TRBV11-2 CASSSGLAGEGSYEQYF TGTGCCAGCAGCTCCGGACTAGCGGGAGAGGGCTCCTACGAGCAGTACTTC
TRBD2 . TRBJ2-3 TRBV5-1 CASSGAAGGRDTQYF TGCGCCAGCAGCGGCGCAGCGGGAGGTCGGGATACGCAGTATTTT
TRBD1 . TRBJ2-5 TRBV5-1 CASSFRGHQETQYF TGCGCCAGCTCCTTTAGGGGGCACCAAGAGACCCAGTACTTC
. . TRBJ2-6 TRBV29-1 CSVSVGANVLTF TGCAGCGTCTCTGTGGGGGCCAACGTCCTGACTTTC
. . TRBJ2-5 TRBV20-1 CSATAGVTQYF TGCAGTGCTACAGCCGGAGTGACCCAGTACTTC